Following are 10 T cell receptor beta chains from one sample sequenced in a study of shared clonotypes between healthy human individuals. Clones were sequenced by immunoSEQ multiplex PCR, and TCRdb holds only the in-frame ones, with some missing. The sample lists 900,000 to 1,200,000 clones, approximately 78% occurring once. Sequencing was carried out using memory CD4+ T cells from PBMCs. Documented subset: CD45RA-negative fraction. These receptors all come from a man aged 18 to 30 in good health. Some clones in this sample may be carry-over from other donors' samples.

This chain joins TRBV15 and TRBJ1-2, with D uncertain. This CDR3 region has 15 residues. Germline loops: CDR1 LNHNV, CDR2 YYDKDF (reference sequence). The V end was cut by 3 bases, the J end by 0 bases, with 11 bases between. The CDR3 sequence: CATSRRRETNYGYTF. The DNA of the CDR3 is TGTGCCACCAGCAGGAGGAGGGAGACTAACTATGGCTACACCTTC.

This clone turned up a few times. V and J are TRBV4-3 and TRBJ2-7, with D tentatively TRBD2 (5 bases). CDR1 is LGHNA, CDR2 YSLEER, per germline. Trimming took off 0 bases at V and 7 bases at J, with 16 bases between the two ends. The CDR3 runs 15 residues. The CDR3 loop reads CASSQDFPRDGEQYF. Here the CDR3 DNA reads TGCGCCAGCAGCCAAGATTTCCCCCGGGATGGAGAGCAGTACTTC.

This clone was counted between two and nine times. The chain links TRBV6-1 to TRBJ2-1; a possible D gene is TRBD2 (5 bases). V was clipped by 11 bases and J by 2 bases, with 10 bases between them. Germline lookup yields CDR1 MNHNS and CDR2 SASEGT. The CDR3 totals 12 residues. Here the CDR3 reads CALSGTYNEQFF. Here the CDR3 DNA reads TGTGCCTTAAGCGGAACCTACAATGAGCAGTTCTTC.

This clone is a singleton in its sample. In the same sample, other DNA sequences code for this CDR3. The chain combines TRBV11-2 with TRBJ2-7, with a possible D match to TRBD1 (5 bases). V was cut by 0 bases and J by 1 base, with 7 bases left in between. The V gene's germline CDR1 is SGHAT and CDR2 FQNNGV. The CDR3 runs to 14 residues. CDR3 bases: TGTGCCAGCAGCTTAGATCCAGGGTCCTACGAGCAGTACTTC. Amino acids: CASSLDPGSYEQYF. Full variable domain (remainder filled in from reference TRBV11-2 and TRBJ2-7): EAGVAQSPRYKIIEKRQSVAFWCNPISGHATLYWYQQILGQGPKLLIQFQNNGVVDDSQLPKDRFSAERLKGVDSTLKIQPAKLEDSAVYLCASSLDPGSYEQYFGPGTRLTVT.

This clone was found a few times. The chain is built from TRBV9 and TRBJ1-2; D unresolved. The V and J ends lost 10 bases and 2 bases respectively, with 9 bases between them. In germline, CDR1 is SGDLS, CDR2 YYNGEE. This CDR3 has 11 residues. The CDR3 protein is CASASNYGYTF. CDR3 in DNA: TGTGCCTCAGCATCCAACTATGGCTACACCTTC.

The CDR3: CSVDSTGSNYGYTF. CDR3 coding DNA: TGCAGCGTTGATTCGACCGGGAGTAACTATGGCTACACCTTC. J is TRBJ1-2 and V is TRBV29-1; D is unclear. The CDR3 has 14 amino acids. Germline CDR1 reads SQVTM; CDR2 reads ANQGSEA. The V end lost 3 bases, the J end lost 1 base, and 12 bases lay between the germline ends.

This sequence joins TRBV28 and TRBJ1-5; 7 bases match TRBD1. J lost 0 bases, V lost 7 bases, and 3 bases had no gene match. Per germline, CDR1 MDHEN and CDR2 SYDVKM. The CDR3 has 14 amino acids. This chain's CDR3 is CASTRQGSNQPQHF. The CDR3 nucleotides are TGTGCCAGCACCCGACAGGGTAGCAATCAGCCCCAGCATTTT.

The chain carries TRBV5-1 and TRBJ1-1; a possible D gene is TRBD1 (6 bases). Trimming took off 1 base at V and 3 bases at J, with 10 bases between the two ends. The CDR3 extends over 14 amino acids. In germline, CDR1 is SGHRS, CDR2 YFSETQ. This CDR3 is CASSLSPGDTEAFF. CDR3 bases: TGCGCCAGCAGCTTGTCCCCAGGGGACACTGAAGCTTTCTTT.

The chain recombines TRBV4-1 with TRBJ2-3, with D possibly being TRBD1 or TRBD2 (6 bases each). The CDR3 is 17 amino acids. Trimming removed 2 bases from V and 2 bases from J, with 17 bases in between. The germline V gene has CDR1 MGHRA and CDR2 YSYEKL. The CDR3 DNA sequence: TGCGCCAGCAGCCAACAATTAGGGGGGACCTTCACAGATACGCAGTATTTT. Translated, it gives CASSQQLGGTFTDTQYF.

V gene TRBV6-1 combines with J gene TRBJ2-1; D is ambiguous. V was pared by 4 bases and J by 10 bases, with 20 bases between. This CDR3 has 15 residues. The germline gives CDR1 MNHNS, CDR2 SASEGT. This CDR3 is CASSVPRSPWLEQFF. The CDR3 region has the DNA TGTGCCAGCAGTGTCCCACGATCTCCCTGGTTAGAGCAGTTCTTC.